This T cell receptor beta chain was captured in a study of cytotoxic CD8 clonotypes in ibrutinib-treated CLL. Study-level background: Over 10 relapsed/refractory, approximately 15 treatment-naive; fewer than 18 IGHV unmutated. Study-level points and caveats: The clonality went up when patients responded to ibrutinib and dropped back toward baseline at progression. Public clonotypes were seen rarely and were contracted or stable on treatment.

Regarding this clone: Its antigen is currently unknown.

The J segment lost 4 bases and the V segment lost 6 bases, leaving 8 bases of the junction unmatched. The CDR3 length is 15 residues. Germline V gives CDR1 MNHNY, CDR2 SVGAGI (reference sequence). Investigators sought sequencing depths of between 1 in 200,000 and 1 in 1 million T cells. TCRdb's copy holds only in-frame clones and misses some; the assay was immunoSEQ multiplex PCR. Of tens of thousands of clones in the sample, 70% to 90% were seen once. This chain joins TRBV6-6 and TRBJ1-2, with 10 positions matching TRBD1. This receptor was obtained from a human donor with chronic lymphocytic leukemia. This material consisted of PBMCs, taken after 24 months of ibrutinib treatment. The CDR3, as DNA: TGTGCCAGCAGCCGAGAGGGACAGGGGACCTATGGCTACACCTTC. Amino acid sequence: CASSREGQGTYGYTF.